This entry lists 25 T cell receptor beta chains sequenced from one sample in a study of neoadjuvant anti-PD-1 for oral cavity cancer (dated by TCRdb to the early 2020s). Libraries came from the immunoSEQ multiplex PCR assay. In TCRdb, the immuneACCESS table is reduced to in-frame sequences with V and J assigned. These tables do not hold every clone; where another copy was compared, an unresolved V gene accounts for under half, and the others remain unexplained. Within this sample are fewer than 35,000 clones, with roughly 89% of them counted one time only. Of the sample, approximately 3.7% is held by the ten largest clones. Explained via the paper, the time point label denotes: before neoadjuvant nivolumab. The input for sequencing was PBMCs, taken before nivolumab (anti-PD-1) treatment. The origin of the receptors is a person aged 40-85 years with oral cavity squamous cell carcinoma.

As regards this clone: Different DNA sequences within this sample yield the same CDR3. This chain connects TRBV5-6 to TRBJ2-1; D is undetermined. Trimming shortened V by 4 bases and J by 8 bases, and 10 bases separated the two germline ends. CDR3 length equals 12 residues. Germline loops: CDR1 SGHDT, CDR2 YYEEEE. The CDR3 loop reads CASSLAGYEQFF. The CDR3 coding sequence is TGTGCCAGCAGCCTCGCTGGCTATGAGCAGTTCTTC.

The chain joins TRBV7-9 to TRBJ2-5; 10 bases fit TRBD1. J was trimmed by 3 bases and V by 2 bases; bases with no gene match: 6. CDR3 length: 16 residues. Germline assignment: CDR1 SEHNR and CDR2 FQNEAQ (reference sequence). The CDR3 spells CASSLRQGASEETQYF. CDR3 nucleotide sequence: TGTGCCAGCAGCTTAAGACAGGGGGCAAGTGAAGAGACCCAGTACTTC.

CDR3 sequence: CASTAQGQDFTGELFF. The CDR3 DNA sequence: TGTGCCAGCACCGCCCAGGGACAGGACTTCACCGGGGAGCTGTTTTTT. The V gene is TRBV28, the J gene TRBJ2-2, with 8 bases matching TRBD1. The CDR3 runs 16 residues. The V and J ends lost 7 bases and 4 bases, in that order; junction bases with no gene match: 11. Germline CDR1 and CDR2: MDHEN and SYDVKM.

This rearrangement joins TRBV28 to TRBJ1-2; D is ambiguous. Germline assignment: CDR1 MDHEN and CDR2 SYDVKM. The CDR3 runs to 12 residues. V was clipped by 1 base and J by 2 bases, with 2 bases between them. The CDR3 DNA is TGTGCCAGCAGTTTATCAAACTATGGCTACACCTTC. Its protein is CASSLSNYGYTF.

Concerning this clone itself: One end of the junction varies from germline; a read error may be responsible. This same CDR3 is encoded by further DNA sequences in the sample. The V gene is TRBV6-1, the J gene TRBJ1-1; the D is unclear. The CDR3 is 12 residues long. Germline V gene lookup returns CDR1 MNHNS and CDR2 SASEGT. The CDR3 sequence is CASKGGVTEAFF. In DNA form, the CDR3 reads TGCGCCAGCAAAGGCGGGGTCACTGAAGCTTTCTTT.

V gene TRBV6-5 combines with J gene TRBJ1-2; 10 nucleotides align to TRBD1. Germline V gene lookup returns CDR1 MNHEY and CDR2 SVGAGI. The CDR3 length is 15 residues. Trimming at V came to 0 bases and at J to 4 bases, leaving 2 bases not matched to a gene. The CDR3 region is CASSYSGTGAYGYTF. Here the CDR3 DNA reads TGTGCCAGCAGTTACTCGGGGACAGGGGCCTATGGCTACACCTTC.

The chain combines TRBV4-2 with TRBJ2-1; no definite D call. The germline V gene encodes CDR1 LGHNA and CDR2 YNFKEQ. The CDR3 contains 16 residues. Trimming left V 0 bases short and J 0 bases short, with 9 bases between. CDR3 coding DNA: TGTGCCAGCAGCCAAGAGGGGATTAGCTCCTACAATGAGCAGTTCTTC. This codes for CASSQEGISSYNEQFF.

The table lists this clone with a count of one. For the CDR3, the DNA is TGTGCCAGTAGAATAAGCGGAGATACGCAGTATTTT. Its protein product is CASRISGDTQYF. V gene TRBV19 combines with J gene TRBJ2-3, with a possible D match to TRBD2 (5 bases). This CDR3 comprises 12 residues. With 6 bases removed from V and 5 bases from J, the gap between germline ends came to 9 bases. Per the germline V gene, CDR1 is LNHDA and CDR2 is SQIVND (reference sequence).

The J gene is TRBJ1-5, the V gene TRBV7-9; D remains ambiguous. The length of the CDR3 is 14 residues. The ends were cut back, 1 base at V and 1 base at J, with 5 bases in the middle. Germline loops: CDR1 SEHNR, CDR2 FQNEAQ (reference sequence). CDR3 region: CASSLGASNQPQHF. Written as DNA, the CDR3 is TGTGCCAGCAGCTTAGGAGCGAGCAATCAGCCCCAGCATTTT.

The rearrangement uses TRBV6-5 and TRBJ1-1, with D tentatively TRBD1 (5 bases). CDR1 and CDR2 from the germline V gene are MNHEY and SVGAGI. V was trimmed by 7 bases and J by 4 bases, leaving 13 bases between them. This CDR3 comprises 13 residues. This CDR3 reads CASIKWGSTEAFF. In DNA, the CDR3 is TGTGCCAGCATCAAATGGGGGTCCACTGAAGCTTTCTTT.

The gene calls are TRBV6-5 and TRBJ1-4; D remains unclear. Trimming left V 0 bases short and J 8 bases short, with 16 bases between. The germline CDR1 and CDR2 sequences are MNHEY and SVGAGI. The CDR3 has 16 amino acids. This chain's CDR3 is CASSYSNPAGGEKLFF. The CDR3 bases are TGTGCCAGCAGTTACTCGAACCCGGCTGGAGGGGAAAAACTGTTTTTT.

The rearrangement uses TRBV5-1 and TRBJ2-3; D call uncertain. The germline V gene has CDR1 SGHRS and CDR2 YFSETQ. V shed 0 bases and J shed 6 bases, with 11 bases lying between them. The CDR3 has 14 residues. The CDR3, as DNA: TGCGCCAGCAGCTTGGGGCGTCCTGCGGATACGCAGTATTTT. It specifies CASSLGRPADTQYF.

The chain carries TRBV19 and TRBJ1-4; 9 bases align to TRBD1. The CDR3 has 15 residues. The V and J ends lost 6 bases and 4 bases, in that order; junction bases with no gene match: 6. Germline V gives CDR1 LNHDA, CDR2 SQIVND (reference sequence). CDR3 DNA sequence: TGTGCCAGTAGCGGGACAGGGATTCGTAATGAAAAACTGTTTTTT. Its protein is CASSGTGIRNEKLFF.

V usage is TRBV30 and J usage is TRBJ2-1; D remains unclear. Trimming pared 5 bases from V and 6 bases from J, leaving 17 bases between. The length of the CDR3 is 14 residues. Per germline, CDR1 GTSNPN and CDR2 SVGIG (reference sequence). The DNA of the CDR3 is TGTGCCTGGGAGGTAGCCTCCTGGGGCAATGAGCAGTTCTTC. Translated, it gives CAWEVASWGNEQFF.

The chain couples TRBV5-6 to TRBJ2-7; D is possibly TRBD1 or TRBD2 (5 bases each). Per germline, CDR1 SGHDT and CDR2 YYEEEE. The CDR3 is 13 residues long. V was shortened by 2 bases and J by 12 bases, with 18 bases between the two germline ends. DNA for the CDR3: TGTGCCAGCAGCTTCGAGGGGCCCACGCGTACGTACTTC. This sequence encodes CASSFEGPTRTYF.

The V gene is TRBV6-4, the J gene TRBJ2-2; 7 bases are a match to TRBD1. Germline V gene sequence: CDR1 MRHNA, CDR2 SNTAGT. The V gene end was trimmed by 3 bases and the J gene end by 8 bases; junction bases not matched to a gene: 18. This CDR3 region has 18 residues. CDR3 in amino acids: CASSDSTTGKGASGELFF. Written as DNA, the CDR3 is TGTGCCAGCAGTGATAGTACAACCGGCAAGGGGGCTTCAGGGGAGCTGTTTTTT.

This chain uses TRBV27 with TRBJ2-3, with D perhaps TRBD2 (6 bases). V was clipped by 3 bases and J by 7 bases, with 17 bases between them. This CDR3 spans 15 amino acids. Germline V lookup: CDR1 MNHEY, CDR2 SMNVEV (reference sequence). The CDR3 loop is CASSFSAGGGNTQYF. Here the CDR3 DNA reads TGTGCCAGCAGTTTTTCGGCCGGTGGGGGGAATACGCAGTATTTT.

The rearrangement links TRBV6-1 to TRBJ2-3; TRBD1 agrees at 11 bases. V lost 4 bases, J lost 2 bases, and 5 bases stayed unmatched. This CDR3 region has 16 residues. From germline, CDR1 is MNHNS and CDR2 SASEGT. This CDR3 is CASSVRDRGYTDTQYF. The CDR3 DNA is TGTGCCAGCAGTGTCCGGGACAGGGGGTACACAGATACGCAGTATTTT.

This chain connects TRBV7-9 to TRBJ1-6; D unresolved. V lost 1 base and J lost 7, with 2 bases in between. CDR1 and CDR2 from the germline V gene are SEHNR and FQNEAQ (reference sequence). CDR3 length equals 12 residues. The DNA for the CDR3 is TGTGCCAGCAGCTTAGGGAATTCACCCCTCCACTTT. It encodes CASSLGNSPLHF.

This chain links TRBV27 with TRBJ1-6; TRBD1 aligns across 8 bases. V shed 5 bases, J shed 2 bases, and the junction held 5 bases outside the gene matches. There are 16 residues in the CDR3. Germline loops: CDR1 MNHEY, CDR2 SMNVEV (reference sequence). The DNA for the CDR3 is TGTGCCAGCAGTCCGACAGGGGCGACCTATAATTCACCCCTCCACTTT. This encodes CASSPTGATYNSPLHF.

This clone is deemed medium-sized. This sequence joins TRBV2 and TRBJ1-1; 7 bases agree with TRBD1. Germline CDR1 SNHLY, CDR2 FYNNEI. The CDR3 has 14 residues. J gave up 3 bases and V 6 bases, and 7 bases lay outside the gene matches. CDR3: CASRTGNSYTEAFF. The CDR3, as DNA: TGTGCCAGCAGGACAGGGAATTCGTACACTGAAGCTTTCTTT.

This clone occurred a few times. J is TRBJ1-1 and V is TRBV30, with unresolved D. The CDR3 is 13 amino acids. Germline CDR1 GTSNPN, CDR2 SVGIG (reference sequence). Trimming cost V 0 bases and J 2 bases, with 7 bases left between them. CDR3 region: CAWSVTENTEAFF. The DNA for the CDR3 is TGTGCCTGGAGTGTAACGGAAAACACTGAAGCTTTCTTT.

The V gene is TRBV29-1, the J gene TRBJ1-1; D not resolved. The CDR3 extends over 12 amino acids. V was pared by 7 bases and J by 1 base, with 10 bases between. Germline CDR1 and CDR2: SQVTM and ANQGSEA. The CDR3 spells CSASEGNTEAFF. The CDR3 DNA is TGCAGCGCCTCCGAGGGGAACACTGAAGCTTTCTTT.

J is TRBJ2-3 and V is TRBV5-1; 12 nucleotides agree with TRBD2. CDR3 size: 15 residues. Germline V gene lookup returns CDR1 SGHRS and CDR2 YFSETQ. V trimming: 4 bases; J trimming: 3 bases; junction bases outside the gene matches: 3. The CDR3: CASSPTSGGTDTQYF. The CDR3 DNA reads TGCGCCAGCAGCCCTACTAGCGGGGGGACAGATACGCAGTATTTT.

This clone was seen a single time. This sequence joins TRBV2 and TRBJ2-5, with TRBD1 identical over 9 bases. After removal of 5 bases from V and 5 bases from J, the junction contained 3 bases not matched to a gene. Germline V gene lookup returns CDR1 SNHLY and CDR2 FYNNEI. CDR3 length equals 13 residues. The DNA for the CDR3 is TGTGCCAGCAGTCCTGGGACAGGGGAGACCCAGTACTTC. Its protein is CASSPGTGETQYF.